A single sample gave rise to the 8 T cell receptor beta chains below, sequenced in a study of vaccination effects on CD4 cells after COVID-19. The repertoire was sequenced with immunoSEQ multiplex PCR; TCRdb's copy has only in-frame clones and lacks some. The sample yields tens of thousands of clones, around three fifths seen once. Antigens for these TCRs are unknown. ViraFEST assay sequencing came after antigen-specific CD4+ T cells were expanded with viral peptide pools. Isolating CD4+ T cells followed around nine days of culture. It was two doses of either the BNT162b2 or mRNA-1273 vaccine that participants received. The input for sequencing was CD4+ T cells from PBMCs cultured with SARS-CoV-2 spike peptides, taken after COVID-19 vaccination. The receptors originated from a human donor who received a COVID-19 vaccine.

The chain couples TRBV5-6 to TRBJ1-1; 7 bases agree with TRBD1. CDR3 length: 15 amino acids. Germline-derived CDR1 and CDR2 are SGHDT and YYEEEE. The V segment lost 4 bases and the J segment 1 base; nucleotides outside the gene matches: 7. CDR3 amino acids: CASSRGQTKNTEAFF. In DNA form, the CDR3 reads TGTGCCAGCAGCCGGGGACAGACTAAGAACACTGAAGCTTTCTTT.

This clone occurred once. The chain combines TRBV10-3 with TRBJ2-1; a weak D match, TRBD2 (5 bases). Trimming took 4 bases from V and 6 from J, leaving 16 bases between them. Looked up from germline, CDR1 is ENHRY and CDR2 is SYGVKD. This CDR3 comprises 15 residues. The CDR3 sequence: CAISVVTTFFNEQFF. As DNA, the CDR3 is TGTGCCATCAGTGTTGTGACTACCTTTTTCAATGAGCAGTTCTTC.

In its sample, this clone was seen once. The V and J genes are TRBV24-1 and TRBJ2-7; 7 bases align to TRBD1. The CDR3 contains 16 residues. Germline CDR1 KGHDR, CDR2 SFDVKD. The V gene end was trimmed by 4 bases and the J gene end by 5 bases; junction bases not matched to a gene: 13. CDR3 sequence (DNA): TGTGCCACCAGTGAGACTGGGACAGAGCGTGGCGACGAGCAGTACTTC. It encodes CATSETGTERGDEQYF.

This chain joins TRBV15 and TRBJ2-1, with a tentative D call TRBD2 (6 bases). Germline V gene sequence: CDR1 LNHNV, CDR2 YYDKDF (reference sequence). The CDR3 has 19 residues. V lost 4 bases and J lost 5, with 27 bases in between. CDR3 nucleotides: TGTGCCACCAGCATAAAGACTAGAGGCACTAGGTTTACCAACAATGAGCAGTTCTTC. It translates to CATSIKTRGTRFTNNEQFF. The variable domain in full, completed from reference TRBV15 and TRBJ2-1, reads DAMVIQNPRYQVTQFGKPVTLSCSQTLNHNVMYWYQQKSSQAPKLLFHYYDKDFNNEADTPDNFQSRRPNTSFCFLDIRSPGLGDTAMYLCATSIKTRGTRFTNNEQFFGPGTRLTVL.

This clone was recorded a few times. The chain joins TRBV6-2 or TRBV6-3 to TRBJ2-1; D is unresolved. This CDR3 has 21 amino acids. Per germline, CDR1 MNHEY and CDR2 SVGEGT. Trimming removed 6 bases from V and 1 base from J, with 31 bases in between. CDR3 nucleotides: TGTGCCAGCAGCATATTAACGGAGTTTTGGGTACGGGTTGATTCCTACAATGAGCAGTTCTTC. Encoded protein: CASSILTEFWVRVDSYNEQFF.

The CDR3 region is CASRVAGGPANEQFF. CDR3 sequence (DNA): TGCGCCAGCAGAGTAGCGGGAGGGCCGGCCAATGAGCAGTTCTTC. The rearrangement uses TRBV10-2 and TRBJ2-1; 11 bases map to TRBD2. The CDR3 consists of 15 residues. Trimming took 6 bases from V and 6 from J; bases not matched to a gene: 7. The V gene's germline CDR1 is WSHSY and CDR2 SAAADI.

This chain links TRBV3-1 (or the pseudogene TRBV3-2) with TRBJ2-7, with TRBD2 identical over 10 bases. With V trimmed by 4 bases and J by 1 base, 4 bases remained unmatched. Germline V gene lookup returns CDR1 LGHDT and CDR2 YNNKEL (reference sequence). CDR3 length: 15 residues. CDR3 nucleotide sequence: TGTGCCAGCAGCCGAGCTAGCGGGGGTTCCTACGAGCAGTACTTC. This codes for CASSRASGGSYEQYF.

The chain has TRBV18 and TRBJ2-3; D remains ambiguous. V was trimmed by 1 base and J by 4 bases, leaving 3 bases between them. Germline-derived CDR1 and CDR2 are KGHSH and LQKENI. The CDR3 has 12 amino acids. The CDR3 here is CASSPRSDTQYF. The DNA of the CDR3 is TGTGCCAGCTCACCACGGTCAGATACGCAGTATTTT.